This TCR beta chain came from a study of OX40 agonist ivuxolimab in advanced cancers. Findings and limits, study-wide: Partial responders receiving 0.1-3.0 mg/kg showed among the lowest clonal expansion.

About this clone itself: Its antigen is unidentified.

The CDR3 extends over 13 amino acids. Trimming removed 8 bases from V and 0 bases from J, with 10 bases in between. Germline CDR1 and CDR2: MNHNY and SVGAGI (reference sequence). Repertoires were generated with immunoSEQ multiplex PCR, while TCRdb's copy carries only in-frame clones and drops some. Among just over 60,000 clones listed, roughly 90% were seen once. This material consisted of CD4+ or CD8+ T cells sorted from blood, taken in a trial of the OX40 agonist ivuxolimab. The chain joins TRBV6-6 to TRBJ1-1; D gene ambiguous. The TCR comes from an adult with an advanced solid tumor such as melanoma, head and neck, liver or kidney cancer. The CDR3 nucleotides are TGTGCCAGCGCGGGGAACATGAACACTGAAGCTTTCTTT. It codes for CASAGNMNTEAFF.